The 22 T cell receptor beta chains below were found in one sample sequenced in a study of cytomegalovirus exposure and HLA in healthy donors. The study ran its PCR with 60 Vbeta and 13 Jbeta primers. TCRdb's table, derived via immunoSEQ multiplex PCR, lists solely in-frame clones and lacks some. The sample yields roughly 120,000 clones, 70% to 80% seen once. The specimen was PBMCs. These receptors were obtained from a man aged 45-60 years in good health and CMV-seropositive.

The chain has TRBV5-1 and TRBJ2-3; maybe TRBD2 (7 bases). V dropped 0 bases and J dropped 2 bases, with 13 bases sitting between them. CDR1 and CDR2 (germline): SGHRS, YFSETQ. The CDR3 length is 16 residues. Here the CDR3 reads CASSLDGGGPTDTQYF. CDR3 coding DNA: TGCGCCAGCAGCTTGGATGGGGGGGGGCCCACAGATACGCAGTATTTT.

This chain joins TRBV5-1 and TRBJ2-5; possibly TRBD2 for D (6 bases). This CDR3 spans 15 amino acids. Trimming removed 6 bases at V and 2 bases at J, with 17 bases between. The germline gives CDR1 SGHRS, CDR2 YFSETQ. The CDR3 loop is CASMEGNGYQETQYF. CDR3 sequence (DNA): TGCGCCAGCATGGAGGGTAATGGATATCAAGAGACCCAGTACTTC. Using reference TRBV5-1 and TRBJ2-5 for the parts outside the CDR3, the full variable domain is KAGVTQTPRYLIKTRGQQVTLSCSPISGHRSVSWYQQTPGQGLQFLFEYFSETQRNKGNFPGRFSGRQFSNSRSEMNVSTLELGDSALYLCASMEGNGYQETQYFGPGTRLLVL.

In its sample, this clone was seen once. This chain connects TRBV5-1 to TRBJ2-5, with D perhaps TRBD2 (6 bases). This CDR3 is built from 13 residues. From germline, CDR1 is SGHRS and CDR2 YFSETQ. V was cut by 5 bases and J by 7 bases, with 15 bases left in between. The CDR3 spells CASRGGMVGTQYF. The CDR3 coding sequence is TGCGCCAGCAGAGGAGGGATGGTTGGGACCCAGTACTTC.

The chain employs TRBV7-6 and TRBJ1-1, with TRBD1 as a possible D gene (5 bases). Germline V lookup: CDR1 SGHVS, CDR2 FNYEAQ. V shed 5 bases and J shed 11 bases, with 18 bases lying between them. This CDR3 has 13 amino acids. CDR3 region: CASSPRGGLSAFF. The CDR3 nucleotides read TGTGCCAGCAGCCCCCGCGGGGGTCTGAGCGCTTTCTTT.

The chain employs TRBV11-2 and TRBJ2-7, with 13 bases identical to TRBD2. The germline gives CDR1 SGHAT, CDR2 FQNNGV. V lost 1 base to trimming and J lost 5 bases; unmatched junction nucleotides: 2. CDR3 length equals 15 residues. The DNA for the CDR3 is TGTGCCAGCAGCTTAGGGACTAGCGGGAGTAACGAGCAGTACTTC. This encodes CASSLGTSGSNEQYF.

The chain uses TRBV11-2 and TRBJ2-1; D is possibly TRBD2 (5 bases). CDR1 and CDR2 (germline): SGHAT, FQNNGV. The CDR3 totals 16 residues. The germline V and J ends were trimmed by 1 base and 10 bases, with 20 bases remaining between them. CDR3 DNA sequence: TGTGCCAGCAGCTTAGGAGGTGGAGGTCCCTCTCGAGAGCAGTTCTTC. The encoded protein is CASSLGGGGPSREQFF.

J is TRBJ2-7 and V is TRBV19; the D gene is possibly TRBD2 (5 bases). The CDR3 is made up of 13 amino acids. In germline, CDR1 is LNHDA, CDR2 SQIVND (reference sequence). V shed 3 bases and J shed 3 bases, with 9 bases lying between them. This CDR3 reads CASSIQRGYEQYF. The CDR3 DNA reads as TGTGCCAGTAGTATCCAACGGGGCTACGAGCAGTACTTC.

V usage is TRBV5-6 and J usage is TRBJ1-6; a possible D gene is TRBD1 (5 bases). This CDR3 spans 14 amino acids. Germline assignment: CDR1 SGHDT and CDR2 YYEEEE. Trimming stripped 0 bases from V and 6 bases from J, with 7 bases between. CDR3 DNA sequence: TGTGCCAGCAGCTTGGGACAGACTAATTCACCCCTCCACTTT. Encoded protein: CASSLGQTNSPLHF.

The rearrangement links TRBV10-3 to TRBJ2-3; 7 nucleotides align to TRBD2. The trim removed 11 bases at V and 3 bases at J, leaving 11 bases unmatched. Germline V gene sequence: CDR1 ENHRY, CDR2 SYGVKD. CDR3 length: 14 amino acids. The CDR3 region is CAVKRGGSTDTQYF. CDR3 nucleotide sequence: TGTGCCGTAAAAAGGGGCGGGAGTACAGATACGCAGTATTTT.

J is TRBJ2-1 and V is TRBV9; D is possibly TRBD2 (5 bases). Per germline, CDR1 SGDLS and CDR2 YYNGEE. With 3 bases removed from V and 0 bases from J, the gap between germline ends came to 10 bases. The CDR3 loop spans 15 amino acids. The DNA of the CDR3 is TGTGCCAGCAGCGGCCCGGGAAGCTCCTACAATGAGCAGTTCTTC. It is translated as CASSGPGSSYNEQFF.

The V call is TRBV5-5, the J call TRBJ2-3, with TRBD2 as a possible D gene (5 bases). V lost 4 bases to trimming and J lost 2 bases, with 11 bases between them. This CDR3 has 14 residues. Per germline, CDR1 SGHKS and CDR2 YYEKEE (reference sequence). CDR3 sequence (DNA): TGTGCCAGCAGCAGGGAGCGGAACACAGATACGCAGTATTTT. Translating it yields CASSRERNTDTQYF.

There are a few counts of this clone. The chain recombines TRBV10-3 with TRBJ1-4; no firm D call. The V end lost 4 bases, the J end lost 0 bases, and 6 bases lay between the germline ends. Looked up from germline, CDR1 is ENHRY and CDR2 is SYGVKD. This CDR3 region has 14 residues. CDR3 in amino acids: CAISGDTTNEKLFF. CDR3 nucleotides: TGTGCCATCAGTGGAGACACAACTAATGAAAAACTGTTTTTT.

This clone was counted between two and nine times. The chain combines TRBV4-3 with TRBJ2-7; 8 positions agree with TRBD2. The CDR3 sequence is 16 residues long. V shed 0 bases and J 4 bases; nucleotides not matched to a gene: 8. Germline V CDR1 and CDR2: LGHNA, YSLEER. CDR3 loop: CASSQEVAGGRYEQYF. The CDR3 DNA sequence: TGCGCCAGCAGCCAAGAGGTGGCGGGAGGTCGGTACGAGCAGTACTTC.

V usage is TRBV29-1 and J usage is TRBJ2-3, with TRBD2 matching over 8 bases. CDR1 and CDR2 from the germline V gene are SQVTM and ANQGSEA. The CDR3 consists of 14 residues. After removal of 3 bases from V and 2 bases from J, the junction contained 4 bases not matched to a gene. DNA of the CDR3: TGCAGCGTTGATTCGGGAGGGTTCACAGATACGCAGTATTTT. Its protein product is CSVDSGGFTDTQYF.

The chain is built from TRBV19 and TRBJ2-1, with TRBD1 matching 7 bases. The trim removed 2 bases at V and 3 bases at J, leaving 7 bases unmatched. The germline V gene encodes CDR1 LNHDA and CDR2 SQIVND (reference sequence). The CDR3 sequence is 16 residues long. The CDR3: CASSIIYRDSYNEQFF. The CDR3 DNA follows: TGTGCCAGTAGTATAATTTACCGGGACAGCTACAATGAGCAGTTCTTC. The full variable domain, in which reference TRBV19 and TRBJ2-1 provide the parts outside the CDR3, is DGGITQSPKYLFRKEGQNVTLSCEQNLNHDAMYWYRQDPGQGLRLIYYSQIVNDFQKGDIAEGYSVSREKKESFPLTVTSAQKNPTAFYLCASSIIYRDSYNEQFFGPGTRLTVL.

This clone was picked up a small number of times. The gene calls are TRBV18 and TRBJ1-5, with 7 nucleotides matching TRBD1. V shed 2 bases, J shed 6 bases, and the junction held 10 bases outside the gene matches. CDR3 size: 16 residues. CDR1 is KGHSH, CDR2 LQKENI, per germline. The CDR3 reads CASSPSGQLRGQPQHF. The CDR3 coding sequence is TGTGCCAGCTCACCATCGGGACAGCTAAGAGGTCAGCCCCAGCATTTT.

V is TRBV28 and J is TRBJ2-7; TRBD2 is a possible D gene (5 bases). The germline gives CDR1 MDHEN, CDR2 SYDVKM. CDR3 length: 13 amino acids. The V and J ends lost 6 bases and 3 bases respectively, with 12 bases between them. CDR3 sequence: CASSRSGIYEQYF. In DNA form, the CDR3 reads TGTGCCAGCAGCCGGTCGGGGATCTACGAGCAGTACTTC. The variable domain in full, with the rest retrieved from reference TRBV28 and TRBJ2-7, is DVKVTQSSRYLVKRTGEKVFLECVQDMDHENMFWYRQDPGLGLRLIYFSYDVKMKEKGDIPEGYSVSREKKERFSLILESASTNQTSMYLCASSRSGIYEQYFGPGTRLTVT.

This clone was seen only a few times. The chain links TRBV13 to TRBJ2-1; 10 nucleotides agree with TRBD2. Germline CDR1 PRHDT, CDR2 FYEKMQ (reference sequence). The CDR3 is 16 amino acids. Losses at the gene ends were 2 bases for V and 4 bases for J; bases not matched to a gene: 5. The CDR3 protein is CASSLLLAGAYNEQFF. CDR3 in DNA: TGTGCCAGCAGCTTACTCCTAGCGGGAGCATACAATGAGCAGTTCTTC.

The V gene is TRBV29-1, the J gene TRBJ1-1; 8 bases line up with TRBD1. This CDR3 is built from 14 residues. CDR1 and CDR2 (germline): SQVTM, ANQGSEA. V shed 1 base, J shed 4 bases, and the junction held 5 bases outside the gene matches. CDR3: CSVEVAGGGTEAFF. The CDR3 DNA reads TGCAGCGTTGAAGTGGCAGGGGGCGGCACTGAAGCTTTCTTT.

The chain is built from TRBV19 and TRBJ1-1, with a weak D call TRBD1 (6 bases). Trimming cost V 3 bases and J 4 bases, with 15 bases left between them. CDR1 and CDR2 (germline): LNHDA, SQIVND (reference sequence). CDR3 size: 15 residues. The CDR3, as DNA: TGTGCCAGTAGTATGATGGGGGCAGAAAGCACTGAAGCTTTCTTT. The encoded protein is CASSMMGAESTEAFF. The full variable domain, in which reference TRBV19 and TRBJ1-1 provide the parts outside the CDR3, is DGGITQSPKYLFRKEGQNVTLSCEQNLNHDAMYWYRQDPGQGLRLIYYSQIVNDFQKGDIAEGYSVSREKKESFPLTVTSAQKNPTAFYLCASSMMGAESTEAFFGQGTRLTVV.

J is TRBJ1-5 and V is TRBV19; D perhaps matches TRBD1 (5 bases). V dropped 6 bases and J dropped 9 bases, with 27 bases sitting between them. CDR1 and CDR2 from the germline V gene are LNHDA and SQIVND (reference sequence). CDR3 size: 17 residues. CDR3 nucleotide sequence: TGTGCCAGTAGAATGAATCGCCCCGACAGTGACGCAAGGCCCCAGCATTTT. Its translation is CASRMNRPDSDARPQHF.

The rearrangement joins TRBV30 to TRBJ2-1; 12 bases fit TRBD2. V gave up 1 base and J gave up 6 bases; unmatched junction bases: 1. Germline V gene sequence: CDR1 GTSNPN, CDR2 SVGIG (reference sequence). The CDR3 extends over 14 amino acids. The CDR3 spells CAWSAGLAGNEQFF. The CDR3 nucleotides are TGTGCCTGGAGTGCGGGACTAGCGGGCAATGAGCAGTTCTTC.